This T cell receptor (beta chain) appears in the sequencing data of a study of blood T cell repertoires in COVID-19. In the study overall: Sample material is recorded as cDNA or gDNA derived from T cells, B-cell-depleted T cells, or PBMCs.

V was pared by 5 bases and J by 2 bases, with 14 bases of the junction left unmatched. Germline assignment: CDR1 SEHNR and CDR2 FQNEAQ (reference sequence). CDR3 size: 18 residues. This clone was seen only once. Under the authors' procedure: Scientists estimated how many nucleated cells there were by amplifying reference gene primers. Sequencing was performed with immunoSEQ multiplex PCR; in TCRdb, only in-frame clones are kept and a portion is missing. From that table come the V and J calls and clone size; the DNA was used to work out D and trimming. The sample comprises roughly 410,000 clones, 70% to 90% of which are singletons, and 1.5% to 1.9% rests with the top ten.

The chain joins TRBV7-9 to TRBJ2-3, with TRBD2 matching over 9 bases. The sample comprised peripheral blood. The receptor was derived from a woman aged 35 to 49 with COVID-19, enrolled during active disease. This CDR3 reads CASSLWVAAGGYTDTQYF. CDR3 DNA sequence: TGTGCCAGCAGCCTCTGGGTGGCCGCGGGGGGGTACACAGATACGCAGTATTTT.